The entry below describes one T cell receptor beta chain. The data originate from a study of cytomegalovirus exposure and HLA in healthy donors. Unmatched junction bases numbered 4, after V lost 4 bases and J lost 0 bases. The CDR3 is 15 amino acids. Germline CDR1 SGHDN, CDR2 FVKESK. Sequenced by immunoSEQ multiplex PCR; TCRdb stores in-frame clones only, minus some. Of more than 140,000 clones in the sample, roughly nine tenths are singletons; the top ten hold about 3.1%. The V gene is TRBV14, the J gene TRBJ2-7, with TRBD2 identical over 9 bases. Sequenced: PBMCs. This clonotype was sampled from a woman under 30 in good health and CMV-seropositive. The CDR3: CASSRAGGFSYEQYF. The CDR3 DNA reads as TGTGCCAGCAGCCGCGCGGGAGGGTTCTCCTACGAGCAGTACTTC.